This T cell receptor (beta chain) was identified in a study of cytomegalovirus exposure and HLA in healthy donors. Across the whole study: Earlier findings included about 120 million unique TCR beta sequences obtained from 150 million to 200 million T cells.

A note on this clone: The antigen is not known.

Vbeta (60) and Jbeta (13) primers were used in the PCR. This table comes from immunoSEQ multiplex PCR, and its TCRdb copy is limited to in-frame clones, with some not included. The sample includes some 120,000 clones. General study findings and limits: CMV serostatus was the sole immune exposure data available.

Specimen: PBMCs. The clonotype comes from a middle-aged man in good health and CMV-seropositive.

This chain's CDR3 is CASSSLLREGDEQFF. The CDR3 bases are TGTGCCAGCAGTTCACTACTGCGGGAGGGCGATGAGCAGTTCTTC. V and J are TRBV28 and TRBJ2-1, with 9 nucleotides matching TRBD2. V trimming: 4 bases; J trimming: 8 bases; junction bases outside the gene matches: 9. The CDR3 length is 15 residues. Germline loops: CDR1 MDHEN, CDR2 SYDVKM.